Each of the 25 T cell receptor beta chains below was sequenced from the same sample in a study of T cells in Graves' hyperthyroidism and ophthalmopathy. Template material for amplifying TCR beta CDR3 regions consisted of RNA transcripts. First-round RT-PCR of the TCR CDR3 relied on the HTBI primer set. TCRdb passed the multiplex PCR reads through MiXCR, listing each CDR3 protein once. Of nearly 750,000 distinct CDR3 sequences detected, roughly a third appear once; the ten largest clones hold 30% to 40%. Sequencing was done on a sample of blood. These receptors all come from a woman between 35 and 50 years old with Graves' hyperthyroidism.

Ten or more counts support this clonotype. The gene calls are TRBV7-9 and TRBJ1-5; 7 bases agree with TRBD1. From germline, CDR1 is SEHNR and CDR2 FQNEAQ (reference sequence). Germline trimming cut 2 bases from V and 5 bases from J; bases unmatched to any gene: 3. CDR3 length: 14 amino acids. The CDR3 DNA is TGTGCCAGCAGCTTACAGGGGGAAGATCAGCCCCAGCATTTT. Its protein product is CASSLQGEDQPQHF. The whole variable domain, filled in from reference TRBV7-9 and TRBJ1-5, reads DTGVSQNPRHKITKRGQNVTFRCDPISEHNRLYWYRQTLGQGPEFLTYFQNEAQLEKSRLLSDRFSAERPKGSFSTLEIQRTEQGDSAMYLCASSLQGEDQPQHFGDGTRLSIL.

This clonotype was seen a handful of times. V and J are TRBV6-1 and TRBJ2-7; the match to TRBD1 covers 7 bases. CDR1 and CDR2 from the germline V gene are MNHNS and SASEGT. The CDR3 contains 13 residues. The J segment lost 2 bases and the V segment lost 8 bases, leaving 6 bases of the junction unmatched. CDR3 DNA sequence: TGTGCCAGCGAAGGAGACAGGGCCTACGAGCAGTACTTC. It specifies CASEGDRAYEQYF.

The gene calls are TRBV10-3 and TRBJ1-4; 8 nucleotides align to TRBD1. The trim removed 11 bases at V and 8 bases at J, leaving 13 bases unmatched. CDR3 length: 14 residues. Germline assignment: CDR1 ENHRY and CDR2 SYGVKD. The CDR3 here is CASRDRLIREKLFF. CDR3 bases: TGTGCCTCCCGGGACAGGTTAATAAGGGAAAAACTGTTTTTT.

This clonotype occurred many times. CDR3 DNA: TGTGCCAGCAGTGGATGGGGACAGCAAGAGACCCAGTACTTC. This sequence encodes CASSGWGQQETQYF. V is TRBV27 and J is TRBJ2-5, with 7 bases that match TRBD1. The CDR3 has 14 amino acids. CDR1 and CDR2 (germline): MNHEY, SMNVEV (reference sequence). With V trimmed by 5 bases and J by 2 bases, 5 bases remained unmatched.

Details on this clonotype: Mismatch with germline at one junction end may stem from a read error. The rearrangement uses TRBV7-9 and TRBJ2-3; 7 bases are a match to TRBD1. From germline, CDR1 is SEHNR and CDR2 FQNEAQ (reference sequence). This CDR3 is 15 amino acids long. DNA of the CDR3: TGCGCCAGCAGCCTACGACAGGGTCAGGGAGATACGCAGTATTTT. This sequence encodes CASSLRQGQGDTQYF.

In this sample, this clonotype turned up once. The genes are TRBV29-1 and TRBJ2-1, with 8 positions matching TRBD2. This CDR3 is 12 amino acids long. J was trimmed by 8 bases and V by 8 bases; bases with no gene match: 8. Per germline, CDR1 SQVTM and CDR2 ANQGSEA. The CDR3 bases are TGCAGCTCAGAGCGGGAGATCGATGAGCAGTTCTTC. This translates into CSSEREIDEQFF.

This sequence joins TRBV7-9 and TRBJ2-7; the D gene could be TRBD1 or TRBD2 (7 bases each). V lost 8 bases to trimming and J lost 0 bases, with 11 bases between them. CDR3 length: 13 amino acids. Looked up from germline, CDR1 is SEHNR and CDR2 is FQNEAQ (reference sequence). CDR3 protein: CASERDSSYEQYF. Here the CDR3 DNA reads TGTGCCAGCGAGCGGGACAGCTCCTACGAGCAGTACTTC.

This clonotype occurred many times. The chain carries TRBV9 and TRBJ1-1; D unclear. Germline V CDR1 and CDR2: SGDLS, YYNGEE. V was pared by 5 bases and J by 4 bases, with 15 bases between. There are 14 residues in the CDR3. CDR3 in amino acids: CASRPVSSSTEAFF. CDR3 nucleotide sequence: TGTGCCAGCAGACCTGTGTCCTCGAGCACTGAAGCTTTCTTT.

This clonotype has at least ten counts. This chain connects TRBV24-1 to TRBJ1-5; D unresolved. This CDR3 contains 12 residues. Trimming took off 5 bases at V and 11 bases at J, with 12 bases between the two ends. In germline, CDR1 is KGHDR, CDR2 SFDVKD. DNA for the CDR3: TGTGCCACCAGTGCGTACGGCGGGGCCCAGCATTTT. As protein: CATSAYGGAQHF.

The chain is built from TRBV5-6 and TRBJ2-3, with 10 bases matching TRBD2. This CDR3 has 15 residues. The germline CDR1 and CDR2 sequences are SGHDT and YYEEEE. Trimming took 4 bases from V and 5 from J; bases not matched to a gene: 7. The CDR3 loop reads CASSPSGRAVDTQYF. The CDR3, as DNA: TGTGCCAGCAGCCCAAGCGGGAGGGCGGTAGATACGCAGTATTTT.

This clonotype was recorded at least ten times. V gene TRBV7-2 combines with J gene TRBJ2-7, with 7 bases lining up with TRBD2. Germline values: CDR1 SGHTA, CDR2 FQGNSA. This CDR3 has 14 amino acids. With V trimmed by 1 base and J by 2 bases, 2 bases remained unmatched. CDR3 region: CASSLGGRAYEQYF. Here the CDR3 DNA reads TGTGCCAGCAGCTTAGGTGGGAGGGCCTACGAGCAGTACTTC.

In regard to this clonotype: It is likely a read error, because the conserved phenylalanine at the end of the CDR3 is missing. The genes are TRBV10-1 and TRBJ1-6; D ambiguous. Trimming cost V 3 bases and J 0 bases, with 6 bases left between them. Germline V gene lookup returns CDR1 WNHNN and CDR2 SYGVQD (reference sequence). This CDR3 is 15 amino acids long. The CDR3 DNA follows: TGCGCCAGCAGTGAAGGAAGCTCCTATAATTCACCCCTCCACCTT. Translating it yields CASSEGSSYNSPLHL.

Details on this clonotype: Relative to the germline gene, one junction end is altered; a read error may explain this. The chain joins TRBV15 to TRBJ1-2, with D unresolved. Germline V CDR1 and CDR2: LNHNV, YYDKDF (reference sequence). The CDR3 runs to 15 residues. In DNA form, the CDR3 reads TGTGCCAGCAGCCAAGAATTGGGGAGGGCCTATGGCTACACCTTC. Protein product: CASSQELGRAYGYTF. Full variable domain (rest looked up from reference TRBV15 and TRBJ1-2): DAMVIQNPRYQVTQFGKPVTLSCSQTLNHNVMYWYQQKSSQAPKLLFHYYDKDFNNEADTPDNFQSRRPNTSFCFLDIRSPGLGDTAMYLCASSQELGRAYGYTFGSGTRLTVV.

This clonotype was seen at least ten times. V and J are TRBV4-2 and TRBJ2-5, with TRBD1 identical over 12 bases. Germline CDR1 is LGHNA and CDR2 is YNFKEQ. This CDR3 region has 14 residues. After removal of 4 bases from V and 5 bases from J, the junction contained 2 bases not matched to a gene. The CDR3 nucleotides are TGTGCCAGCAGCCTGGGACAGGGGGCGGAGACCCAGTACTTC. Its translation is CASSLGQGAETQYF.

This chain connects TRBV7-2 to TRBJ2-7, with 9 bases lining up with TRBD1. Germline values: CDR1 SGHTA, CDR2 FQGNSA. There are 14 residues in the CDR3. V was pared by 4 bases and J by 7 bases, with 8 bases of the junction left unmatched. The DNA of the CDR3 is TGTGCCAGCAGCTCCGGGACAGGGACTGGGGAGCAGTACTTC. Translated: CASSSGTGTGEQYF.

Worth noting for this clonotype: A read error is possible here, since a much larger clone lies one base away. The CDR3 does not end in the conserved phenylalanine or tryptophan, so this is likely a read error. This chain joins TRBV19 and TRBJ1-1; TRBD1 aligns across 7 bases. The CDR3 extends over 12 amino acids. Germline lookup yields CDR1 LNHDA and CDR2 SQIVND (reference sequence). The V gene end was trimmed by 3 bases and the J gene end by 7 bases; junction bases not matched to a gene: 2. The CDR3 spells CASSIRDSEAFL. The CDR3, as DNA: TGTGCCAGTAGTATCCGGGACAGTGAAGCTTTCCTT.

Details on this clonotype: One end of the junction varies from germline; a read error may be responsible. The chain has TRBV5-5 and TRBJ2-2, with 9 nucleotides matching TRBD1. The CDR3 has 16 amino acids. Germline CDR1 SGHKS, CDR2 YYEKEE (reference sequence). The CDR3 loop is CASSEQGARDTGELFF. The DNA for the CDR3 is TGCGCCAGCAGCGAACAGGGGGCGAGGGACACCGGGGAGCTGTTTTTT.

This clonotype has a count of ten or more. One junction end does not reproduce the germline sequence, and a read error may be involved. The rearrangement joins TRBV7-9 to TRBJ1-1, with 7 bases identical to TRBD1. The germline CDR1 and CDR2 sequences are SEHNR and FQNEAQ (reference sequence). This CDR3 comprises 14 residues. CDR3 region: CASSRTGGNTESFF. The CDR3 DNA follows: TGTGCCAGCAGCCGGACAGGCGGGAACACTGAATCTTTCTTT.

This clonotype came up many times. The chain carries TRBV10-3 and TRBJ2-5, with a possible D match to TRBD2 (6 bases). This CDR3 contains 14 residues. Germline CDR1 and CDR2: ENHRY and SYGVKD. The V end was cut by 5 bases, the J end by 2 bases, with 12 bases between. The CDR3 loop reads CAISPLGGQETQYF. The CDR3 bases are TGTGCCATCAGTCCGCTCGGGGGACAAGAGACCCAGTACTTC.

V and J are TRBV7-2 and TRBJ1-5; possible D gene TRBD1, 5 bases. Trimming cost V 5 bases and J 5 bases, with 16 bases left between them. Looked up from germline, CDR1 is SGHTA and CDR2 is FQGNSA. The CDR3 has 15 amino acids. The DNA of the CDR3 is TGTGCCAGCAGCCCGAGAGGGGCCGGTGATCAGCCCCAGCATTTT. This codes for CASSPRGAGDQPQHF. Supplemented by reference TRBV7-2 and TRBJ1-5, the full variable domain reads GAGVSQSPSNKVTEKGKDVELRCDPISGHTALYWYRQSLGQGLEFLIYFQGNSAPDKSGLPSDRFSAERTGGSVSTLTIQRTQQEDSAVYLCASSPRGAGDQPQHFGDGTRLSIL.

The chain recombines TRBV10-3 with TRBJ1-6; TRBD1 matches at 12 bases. This CDR3 contains 14 residues. The germline gives CDR1 ENHRY, CDR2 SYGVKD. V lost 10 bases to trimming and J lost 10 bases; unmatched junction nucleotides: 8. The CDR3, as DNA: TGTGCCACCGCCGGGACAGGGGGCCGGTCACCCCTCCACTTT. Its protein product is CATAGTGGRSPLHF.

This clonotype showed up just once. A read error may explain this, as a much larger clone is one base away. V gene TRBV10-2 combines with J gene TRBJ1-1; no clear D gene. V lost 7 bases to trimming and J lost 3 bases, with 12 bases between them. Germline values: CDR1 WSHSY, CDR2 SAAADI. CDR3 size: 13 residues. The CDR3 region is CASKAGGYTEAFF. The CDR3 region has the DNA TGCGCCAGCAAGGCCGGTGGATACACTGAAGCTTTCTTT.

V is TRBV24-1 and J is TRBJ2-3, with D perhaps TRBD2 (6 bases). CDR3 length: 14 residues. Germline V gene data show CDR1 as KGHDR and CDR2 as SFDVKD. The V end was cut by 3 bases, the J end by 6 bases, with 12 bases between. The chain's CDR3 is CATSDPGALDTQYF. CDR3 nucleotides: TGTGCCACCAGTGATCCGGGAGCTCTGGATACGCAGTATTTT.

Points on this clonotype: A much larger clone differs by one base, so this may be a read error. This rearrangement joins TRBV29-1 to TRBJ1-1; D might be TRBD1 (6 bases). Per germline, CDR1 SQVTM and CDR2 ANQGSEA. The CDR3 runs to 13 residues. The CDR3 nucleotides read TGCAGCGCGGTACAGGGCTTGAGCACTGAAGCTTCCTTT. This gives the protein CSAVQGLSTEASF.

The chain employs TRBV7-2 and TRBJ1-3, with D maybe TRBD1 (5 bases). The CDR3 covers 15 residues. From germline, CDR1 is SGHTA and CDR2 FQGNSA. V lost 0 bases and J lost 3, with 9 bases in between. The CDR3, as DNA: TGTGCCAGCAGCTTAGCCGGGGCCGGTGGAAACACCATATATTTT. Encoded protein: CASSLAGAGGNTIYF. Full variable domain (remainder filled in from reference TRBV7-2 and TRBJ1-3): GAGVSQSPSNKVTEKGKDVELRCDPISGHTALYWYRQSLGQGLEFLIYFQGNSAPDKSGLPSDRFSAERTGGSVSTLTIQRTQQEDSAVYLCASSLAGAGGNTIYFGEGSWLTVV.